This T cell receptor beta chain was recovered during a study of blood T cells in healthy people across ages. Study context: For every two T cells, template switching captured about one barcoded beta molecule. Study outcomes and limitations: Expanded clonotype changes were possibly confounded by unknown donor CMV status.

Together with a sample-barcoded 5' primer, a J-beta primer mix was included in a second PCR lasting about 7 to 11 cycles. Each CDR3 protein is one row after TCRdb ran MiXCR on the 5' RACE reads. Among about a million distinct CDR3 sequences listed, around two fifths were seen once. Germline loops: CDR1 SGHTA, CDR2 FQGNSA. V was shortened by 7 bases and J by 1 base, with 10 bases between the two germline ends. The CDR3 covers 13 residues. On this clonotype: The antigen is unknown.

The clonotype comes from a man aged 18-30 years in good health. V usage is TRBV7-2 and J usage is TRBJ1-1, with D hard to call. Sequencing was done on a sample of blood. In DNA form, the CDR3 reads TGTGCCAGCACCCCTGCCCAGAACACTGAAGCTTTCTTT. Translated: CASTPAQNTEAFF.